The source of this TCR beta chain is a study of tumor and adjacent non-tumor tissue in lung cancer listed by TCRdb under 2018. Broadly, across the study: The cohort included about a dozen adenocarcinoma, a couple of squamous cell carcinoma and 1 small cell lung cancer patients. The roughly 15 enrolled patients, of whom around ten were men and 5 were women, were aged about 31 to 85 years and were diagnosed with TNM stage I to III disease. Sequencing generated a total of some 130 million productive TCRbeta reads, averaging around 4.2 million reads per sample. Using bulk TCRbeta repertoires from around 14 lung cancer patients, the study set lung tumor tissue side by side with matched distant non-tumor lung tissue. TCRbeta CDR3 sequencing was performed on under 35 paired specimens, with one tumor sample and one normal lung sample collected per patient.

For this clonotype: Its cognate antigen has yet to be identified. The junction and the germline gene differ at one end; a read error may be behind it.

RNA was isolated from bulk unsorted tissue, and RNA quality was assessed with a NanoDrop ND-1000 and an Agilent 2100. The normal lung samples consisted of distant non-tumor tissue collected more than 3 cm from the tumor edge. Donors were newly diagnosed lung cancer patients admitted for thoracic surgery in China between August and November 2014, without prior chemotherapy. Anyone who had undergone radiotherapy or chemotherapy before, or who had another cancer at the same time, was left out of the study. Surgical tissue pieces of about 1-2.2 cm3 were preserved in RNAlater solution and were kept at -80 degrees C until use. The CDR3 holds 9 amino acids from the cysteine to the phenylalanine. Only the CDR3 portion is preserved as DNA: 27 bases, with reading frame beginning at the first base. For CDR1 and CDR2, the germline V gene lists SQVTM and ANQGSEA. The investigation overall reported the following: In normal lung, the top 100 clones accounted for a significantly larger cumulative share of the repertoire than in tumor tissue. Peripheral blood was not sequenced, so blood TCRbeta repertoires in these lung cancer patients were not examined. Tumor tissue showed significantly greater TCR diversity (inverse Simpson) than normal lung tissue (roughly 390 vs 170, P = 0.0075, Mann-Whitney U test). The methods do not name the sequencing platform or mention unique molecular identifiers. The cohort had only about 16 patients, and the authors noted that larger samples and more detailed clinical data are needed. Younger patients had significantly higher TCR diversity, and higher tumor TCR diversity was associated with shorter overall and disease-free survival.

Libraries were prepared through multiplex PCR. The sequencer was an Illumina HiSeq 2500. TCRbeta libraries were constructed through three rounds of nested PCR with primers (Table S4) according to protocols modified from ARM-PCR. PCR products of 200-500 bp were gel-excised and purified with the QIAquick gel extraction kit before sequencing. In the original analysis: Reads were cleaned with Trimmomatic, merged with FLASH into complete CDR3 sequences, and assigned to V(D)J germline segments with MiTCR. VDJtools was used to compute clonal diversity as the inverse Simpson's index. In-frame sequences lacking a premature stop codon were counted as productive reads. TCRdb trimmed the raw reads at Q25, called clones with MiXCR and kept productive beta chains. Every CDR3 protein is listed once, alongside the most common genes and DNA of its rows. TCRdb assigned the V and J calls; the authors' analysis was not used. This sample is represented by 50,000 or so distinct CDR3 sequences; 60% to 80% of them were singletons. The ten most abundant clones make up 20% to 25% of the sample.

The clonotype originates from a woman aged 55-70 years with non-small cell lung cancer. The chain was built from TRBV29-1 and TRBJ2-1; no D gene can be assigned with confidence. Sequencing input: distant non-tumor lung tissue. The CDR3: CSVGTEQIF. The nucleotide sequence is TGCAGCGTTGGTACTGAGCAGATCTTC.